This paragraph covers one T cell receptor (beta chain) sequence. The assay was immunoSEQ multiplex PCR, and TCRdb's table has in-frame clones only and misses some. This sample has under 200,000 clones, with roughly 87% found just once. The data are from a study of blood T cell repertoires in COVID-19. As for the study in general: Sample material is recorded as cDNA or gDNA derived from T cells, B-cell-depleted T cells, or PBMCs.

Germline V CDR1 and CDR2: KGHSH, LQKENI. The CDR3 runs 15 residues. The V end was cut by 4 bases, the J end by 7 bases, with 17 bases between. The clonotype was recovered from a woman aged 50 to 60 who had recovered from COVID-19. Sequenced sample: PBMCs or T cells enriched from blood (not recorded which). The chain recombines TRBV18 with TRBJ2-1; D possibly corresponds to TRBD1 (6 bases). The CDR3 is CASSHRDQKGNEQFF. DNA for the CDR3: TGTGCCAGCTCACACAGGGACCAAAAGGGGAATGAGCAGTTCTTC.